Each of the 27 T cell receptor beta chains below was sequenced from the same sample in a study of OX40 agonist ivuxolimab in advanced cancers. Library method: the immunoSEQ multiplex PCR assay. TCRdb holds this immuneACCESS table with in-frame rearrangements only. Some clones are missing; in checked studies, unresolved V genes explain under half, and the rest has no known cause. The sample records 50,000 to 65,000 clones, 75% to 90% of which are singletons. Together, the top ten hold roughly 18% of the sample. Sequencing was performed on CD4+ or CD8+ T cells sorted from blood, taken in a trial of the OX40 agonist ivuxolimab. These receptors were collected from an adult with an advanced solid tumor such as melanoma, head and neck, liver or kidney cancer.

The V and J genes are TRBV4-3 and TRBJ2-7; TRBD2 aligns across 10 bases. Germline-derived CDR1 and CDR2 are LGHNA and YSLEER. Trimming removed 3 bases from V and 4 bases from J; junction bases left unmatched: 0. CDR3 length: 13 amino acids. The CDR3 protein is CASSQTSGYEQYF. CDR3 sequence (DNA): TGCGCCAGCAGCCAGACTAGCGGGTACGAGCAGTACTTC.

The CDR3, as DNA: TGCGCCAGCAGCCAGGGCCCCGCTAACTATGGCTACACCTTC. Its translation is CASSQGPANYGYTF. V usage is TRBV4-1 and J usage is TRBJ1-2; no clear D. CDR3 length: 14 amino acids. Germline V gives CDR1 MGHRA, CDR2 YSYEKL. V shed 3 bases and J shed 0 bases, with 8 bases lying between them.

The chain links TRBV7-3 to TRBJ2-3; D is possibly TRBD2 (5 bases). Germline CDR1 and CDR2: SGHTA and FQGTGA. The CDR3 spans 14 residues. V was pared by 5 bases and J by 1 base, with 10 bases between. The CDR3 reads CASSGSGGTDTQYF. In nucleotides, the CDR3 is TGTGCCAGCAGCGGGAGTGGGGGCACAGATACGCAGTATTTT.

V gene TRBV28 combines with J gene TRBJ2-2; unclear D gene. Per the germline V gene, CDR1 is MDHEN and CDR2 is SYDVKM. The CDR3 length is 14 residues. V lost 5 bases, J lost 1 base, and 8 bases lay in between. The CDR3 loop reads CASSPPGNTGELFF. The CDR3 bases are TGTGCCAGCAGTCCCCCGGGGAACACCGGGGAGCTGTTTTTT. The variable domain in full, with the rest retrieved from reference TRBV28 and TRBJ2-2, is DVKVTQSSRYLVKRTGEKVFLECVQDMDHENMFWYRQDPGLGLRLIYFSYDVKMKEKGDIPEGYSVSREKKERFSLILESASTNQTSMYLCASSPPGNTGELFFGEGSRLTVL.

The rearrangement links TRBV7-9 to TRBJ2-7; D not certain. Germline assignment: CDR1 SEHNR and CDR2 FQNEAQ (reference sequence). The CDR3 has 12 residues. Trimming cost V 3 bases and J 5 bases, with 8 bases left between them. CDR3: CASSLRFNEQYF. Here the CDR3 DNA reads TGTGCCAGCAGCTTGCGATTCAACGAGCAGTACTTC.

This clone appeared a single time. The chain has TRBV4-3 and TRBJ2-3; tentative D call: TRBD2 (5 bases). From germline, CDR1 is LGHNA and CDR2 YSLEER. The CDR3 consists of 20 residues. The V end was cut by 0 bases, the J end by 0 bases, with 22 bases between. In DNA, the CDR3 is TGCGCCAGCAGCCAAGATATGGACTTCACACAACTTTCTAGCACAGATACGCAGTATTTT. This translates into CASSQDMDFTQLSSTDTQYF.

The chain links TRBV6-5 to TRBJ2-7; D not resolved. The germline CDR1 and CDR2 sequences are MNHEY and SVGAGI. This CDR3 is built from 13 residues. The germline V and J ends were trimmed by 5 bases and 0 bases, with 8 bases remaining between them. The CDR3 DNA is TGTGCCAGCAGTCCGACGGCCTCCTACGAGCAGTACTTC. Protein sequence: CASSPTASYEQYF.

The J gene is TRBJ2-3, the V gene TRBV10-2, with a tentative D call TRBD2 (5 bases). The CDR3 length is 15 residues. The germline gives CDR1 WSHSY, CDR2 SAAADI. Trimming took 0 bases from V and 4 from J, leaving 11 bases between them. As DNA, the CDR3 is TGCGCCAGCAGTGAGTCAGTAGAGGGTTCAGATACGCAGTATTTT. Protein: CASSESVEGSDTQYF.

This rearrangement joins TRBV27 to TRBJ1-3, with D unclear. Deletions cut 3 bases from V and 0 bases from J, with 9 bases between. This CDR3 comprises 15 residues. CDR1 and CDR2 from the germline V gene are MNHEY and SMNVEV (reference sequence). The CDR3 region is CASSFGLPSGNTIYF. The CDR3 DNA is TGTGCCAGCAGTTTCGGACTGCCCTCTGGAAACACCATATATTTT.

This rearrangement joins TRBV27 to TRBJ1-5; D remains ambiguous. This CDR3 contains 14 residues. The germline V gene encodes CDR1 MNHEY and CDR2 SMNVEV (reference sequence). The V end lost 4 bases, the J end lost 5 bases, and 12 bases lay between the germline ends. CDR3 nucleotides: TGTGCCAGCAGTTCGTCCCTAATTCATCAGCCCCAGCATTTT. It is translated as CASSSSLIHQPQHF.

The chain recombines TRBV27 with TRBJ2-7; TRBD2 aligns across 9 bases. Looked up from germline, CDR1 is MNHEY and CDR2 is SMNVEV (reference sequence). The CDR3 totals 13 residues. The trim removed 5 bases at V and 6 bases at J, leaving 5 bases unmatched. The CDR3 protein is CASSLAGGSEQYF. The DNA for the CDR3 is TGTGCCAGCAGTCTGGCGGGAGGGAGCGAGCAGTACTTC.

The gene calls are TRBV10-2 and TRBJ2-7; TRBD2 might be the D (6 bases). CDR3 length: 11 amino acids. Per germline, CDR1 WSHSY and CDR2 SAAADI. V was clipped by 5 bases and J by 6 bases, with 8 bases between them. In DNA, the CDR3 is TGCGCCAGCAGTCTGGGGGGCGAGCAGTACTTC. Encoded protein: CASSLGGEQYF.

This chain connects TRBV28 to TRBJ2-2; TRBD2 agrees at 8 bases. With 5 bases clipped from V and 4 bases from J, the junction kept 6 bases outside the gene matches. The CDR3 extends over 15 amino acids. Germline CDR1 MDHEN, CDR2 SYDVKM. The CDR3 protein is CASSVLADLTGELFF. The DNA of the CDR3 is TGTGCCAGCAGTGTACTAGCGGACCTCACCGGGGAGCTGTTTTTT.

The genes are TRBV7-9 and TRBJ1-1; D uncertain. Trimming took off 1 base at V and 0 bases at J, with 9 bases between the two ends. CDR1 and CDR2 (germline): SEHNR, FQNEAQ (reference sequence). This CDR3 spans 15 amino acids. Here the CDR3 DNA reads TGTGCCAGCAGCTTAGTCGAGGAGCTGAACACTGAAGCTTTCTTT. This sequence encodes CASSLVEELNTEAFF.

The chain carries TRBV15 and TRBJ2-7, with D possibly called TRBD1 or TRBD2 (5 bases each). V was clipped by 0 bases and J by 4 bases, with 7 bases between them. CDR3 length equals 13 residues. Per the germline V gene, CDR1 is LNHNV and CDR2 is YYDKDF (reference sequence). Here the CDR3 DNA reads TGTGCCACCAGCAGAGATGAGGGGTACGAGCAGTACTTC. Translation: CATSRDEGYEQYF.

The gene calls are TRBV6-1 and TRBJ1-1; tentatively, D is TRBD1 (5 bases). From germline, CDR1 is MNHNS and CDR2 SASEGT. The CDR3 consists of 15 residues. V was pared by 6 bases and J by 0 bases, with 14 bases between. For the CDR3, the DNA is TGTGCCAGCAGAGACGAGGGACTGATGAACACTGAAGCTTTCTTT. It specifies CASRDEGLMNTEAFF.

This clone was counted between two and nine times. This chain links TRBV9 with TRBJ2-3; weak D call: TRBD1 (6 bases). The V end was cut by 0 bases, the J end by 2 bases, with 10 bases between. CDR3 length: 15 amino acids. Germline V gene sequence: CDR1 SGDLS, CDR2 YYNGEE. The CDR3 DNA reads TGTGCCAGCAGCGTAGAAGGACAGACCACAGATACGCAGTATTTT. Protein sequence: CASSVEGQTTDTQYF.

The J gene is TRBJ2-5, the V gene TRBV5-6; 12 positions match TRBD2. The CDR3 is 16 amino acids. The V and J ends lost 0 bases and 5 bases, in that order; junction bases with no gene match: 5. The germline V gene encodes CDR1 SGHDT and CDR2 YYEEEE. CDR3 sequence reads: CASSLALAGGLETQYF. The CDR3 region has the DNA TGTGCCAGCAGCTTGGCTCTAGCGGGAGGGCTGGAGACCCAGTACTTC.

This chain uses TRBV10-2 with TRBJ2-5; 12 bases map to TRBD2. The V segment lost 8 bases and the J segment 2 bases; nucleotides outside the gene matches: 6. CDR1 is WSHSY, CDR2 SAAADI, per germline. The CDR3 spans 15 residues. The CDR3 coding sequence is TGCGCCAGCTCCGGGACTAGCGGGTTACAAGAGACCCAGTACTTC. It codes for CASSGTSGLQETQYF.

V is TRBV2 and J is TRBJ2-3; TRBD2 agrees at 7 bases. J lost 0 bases, V lost 3 bases, and 6 bases had no gene match. This CDR3 contains 16 residues. Germline CDR1 SNHLY, CDR2 FYNNEI. CDR3 nucleotide sequence: TGTGCCAGCAGTGAGATGCGGGAGAGCAGCACAGATACGCAGTATTTT. Translated: CASSEMRESSTDTQYF.

The sample holds one count of this clone. The rearrangement joins TRBV28 to TRBJ1-1; possible D gene TRBD1, 6 bases. Germline CDR1 reads MDHEN; CDR2 reads SYDVKM. The CDR3 consists of 14 residues. Trimming cost V 6 bases and J 5 bases, with 16 bases left between them. Written as DNA, the CDR3 is TGTGCCAGCAGGCCGAAATACAGGGCAACTGAAGCTTTCTTT. Its protein is CASRPKYRATEAFF.

This clone was detected ten times or more. The chain uses TRBV5-6 and TRBJ2-4; TRBD2 matches 12 bases. Trimming at V came to 0 bases and at J to 12 bases, leaving 1 base not matched to a gene. Germline V lookup: CDR1 SGHDT, CDR2 YYEEEE. The CDR3 extends over 13 amino acids. The CDR3 bases are TGTGCCAGCAGCTTGGGGACTAGCGGGAATCAGTACTTC. It specifies CASSLGTSGNQYF.

The V and J genes are TRBV4-2 and TRBJ2-5; D remains unclear. CDR1 is LGHNA and CDR2 is YNFKEQ in the germline V gene. V was shortened by 3 bases and J by 0 bases, with 11 bases between the two germline ends. This CDR3 is 15 amino acids long. DNA for the CDR3: TGTGCCAGCAGCCAGCATAGTGAGTACCAAGAGACCCAGTACTTC. This encodes CASSQHSEYQETQYF.

The chain is built from TRBV5-1 and TRBJ2-1; perhaps D is TRBD1 or TRBD2 (5 bases each). This CDR3 contains 16 residues. V lost 4 bases and J 4 bases, leaving 18 bases between the germline ends. Germline CDR1 reads SGHRS; CDR2 reads YFSETQ. CDR3 region: CASSTSGALEYNEQFF. The CDR3 nucleotides are TGCGCCAGCAGCACCTCCGGGGCTCTGGAATACAATGAGCAGTTCTTC.

The V gene is TRBV7-9, the J gene TRBJ2-3, with a weak D call TRBD2 (5 bases). Trimming stripped 8 bases from V and 2 bases from J, with 20 bases between. CDR1 is SEHNR and CDR2 is FQNEAQ in the germline V gene (reference sequence). CDR3 length: 16 amino acids. The CDR3 DNA is TGTGCCAGCGCCTTAGGAAGCGGAATAAACACAGATACGCAGTATTTT. Amino acid sequence: CASALGSGINTDTQYF. The variable domain in full, with the rest retrieved from reference TRBV7-9 and TRBJ2-3, is DTGVSQNPRHKITKRGQNVTFRCDPISEHNRLYWYRQTLGQGPEFLTYFQNEAQLEKSRLLSDRFSAERPKGSFSTLEIQRTEQGDSAMYLCASALGSGINTDTQYFGPGTRLTVL.

The chain carries TRBV4-3 and TRBJ2-2, with 10 bases matching TRBD2. This CDR3 contains 15 residues. V shed 4 bases and J 5 bases; nucleotides not matched to a gene: 4. Germline V gene lookup returns CDR1 LGHNA and CDR2 YSLEER. CDR3 sequence: CASSLSGRYTGELFF. The CDR3 nucleotides are TGCGCCAGCAGCCTTAGCGGGAGGTATACCGGGGAGCTGTTTTTT.

The V call is TRBV7-8, the J call TRBJ2-4; tentatively, D is TRBD1 or TRBD2 (5 bases each). This CDR3 region has 17 residues. The V gene lost 3 bases and the J gene lost 2 bases, with 17 bases spanning the gap. The germline V gene encodes CDR1 SGHVS and CDR2 FQNEAQ. The chain's CDR3 is CASSFQPGPRTKNIQYF. DNA for the CDR3: TGTGCCAGCAGCTTCCAGCCGGGACCTAGGACCAAAAACATTCAGTACTTC.